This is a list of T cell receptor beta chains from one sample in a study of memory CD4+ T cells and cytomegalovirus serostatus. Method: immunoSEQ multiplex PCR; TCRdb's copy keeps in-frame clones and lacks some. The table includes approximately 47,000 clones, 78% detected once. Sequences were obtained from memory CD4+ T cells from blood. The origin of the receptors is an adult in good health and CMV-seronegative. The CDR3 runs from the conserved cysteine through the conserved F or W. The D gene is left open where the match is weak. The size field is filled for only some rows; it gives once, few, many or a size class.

CDR3: CASSRSQGSGNQPQHF; DNA: TGTGCCAGCTCCCGCTCTCAGGGTAGCGGCAATCAGCCCCAGCATTTT; J: TRBJ1-5; V: TRBV18; size: -; D: -
CDR3: CASSEFTGSYGYTF; DNA: TGCGCCAGCAGCGAATTTACAGGGAGCTATGGCTACACCTTC; J: TRBJ1-2; V: TRBV10-2; size: -; D: -
CDR3: CASSFLQGSSYEQYF; DNA: TGTGCCAGCAGTTTCTTACAGGGGAGCTCCTACGAGCAGTACTTC; J: TRBJ2-7; V: TRBV27; size: -; D: TRBD1
CDR3: CASSQGVSYNSPLHF; DNA: TGTGCCAGCAGCCAAGGCGTTTCCTATAATTCACCCCTCCACTTT; J: TRBJ1-6; V: TRBV6-6; size: once; D: -
CDR3: CASIENRDRYGYTF; DNA: TGTGCCAGCATTGAAAACCGGGACAGATATGGCTACACCTTC; J: TRBJ1-2; V: TRBV28; size: few; D: TRBD1
CDR3: CAISEESGRGTDTQYF; DNA: TGTGCCATCAGTGAGGAGAGCGGGAGAGGGACAGATACGCAGTATTTT; J: TRBJ2-3; V: TRBV10-3; size: -; D: TRBD2
CDR3: CSSYSGGASQETQYF; DNA: TGCAGCTCGTATAGCGGGGGGGCCTCCCAAGAGACCCAGTACTTC; J: TRBJ2-5; V: TRBV29-1; size: -; D: TRBD2
CDR3: CASSLDRGAYGYTF; DNA: TGTGCCAGCAGCTTAGATCGGGGGGCGTATGGCTACACCTTC; J: TRBJ1-2; V: TRBV11-2; size: -; D: -
CDR3: CSVQTGSGANVLTF; DNA: TGCAGCGTTCAGACAGGCTCTGGGGCCAACGTCCTGACTTTC; J: TRBJ2-6; V: TRBV29-1; size: once; D: -
CDR3: CASSPLRTGELFF; DNA: TGTGCCAGCAGCCCTTTAAGGACCGGGGAGCTGTTTTTT; J: TRBJ2-2; V: TRBV7-9; size: -; D: -
CDR3: CASSERGNTEAFF; DNA: TGCGCCAGCAGTGAGAGGGGGAACACTGAAGCTTTCTTT; J: TRBJ1-1; V: TRBV10-1; size: medium-sized; D: -
CDR3: CAWRRRSGNTICF; DNA: TGTGCCTGGAGACGGCGTTCTGGAAACACCATATGTTTT; J: TRBJ1-3; V: TRBV30; size: -; D: -
CDR3: CASSLEGQGATFQYF; DNA: TGTGCCAGCAGCTTAGAGGGACAGGGGGCTACCTTTCAGTACTTC; J: TRBJ2-4; V: TRBV7-2; size: -; D: TRBD1
CDR3: CASRPSPLGGTEAFF; DNA: TGTGCCAGCAGGCCCAGCCCCCTCGGGGGCACTGAAGCTTTCTTT; J: TRBJ1-1; V: TRBV7-2; size: -; D: -
CDR3: CASLPAVEATIQYF; DNA: TGTGCCAGCCTCCCGGCGGTCGAGGCTACGATTCAGTACTTC; J: TRBJ2-4; V: TRBV7-2; size: -; D: -
CDR3: CAWEENTEAFF; DNA: TGTGCCTGGGAAGAGAACACTGAAGCTTTCTTT; J: TRBJ1-1; V: TRBV30; size: -; D: -
CDR3: CASSPNAQAGGQYF; DNA: TGTGCCAGCAGCCCAAACGCCCAAGCGGGGGGGCAGTATTTT; J: TRBJ2-3; V: TRBV7-2; size: few; D: TRBD2
CDR3: CASSQDSSALQHF; DNA: TGTGCCAGCAGCCAAGATAGTTCGGCCCTCCAGCATTTT; J: TRBJ1-5; V: TRBV4-2; size: few; D: -
CDR3: CASSQLGGLPNEQFF; DNA: TGCGCCAGCAGCCAACTAGGGGGGCTGCCGAATGAGCAGTTCTTC; J: TRBJ2-1; V: TRBV4-3; size: -; D: -
CDR3: CASSLGGGMNTEAFF; DNA: TGCGCCAGCAGCTTGGGAGGGGGCATGAACACTGAAGCTTTCTTT; J: TRBJ1-1; V: TRBV5-1; size: -; D: TRBD1
CDR3: CSVRDYEQYF; DNA: TGCAGCGTGAGGGACTACGAGCAGTACTTC; J: TRBJ2-7; V: TRBV29-1; size: -; D: -